The present TCR beta chain was sequenced within a study of control samples from healthy donors and cancer patients. Assay used: immunoSEQ multiplex PCR; TCRdb lists only in-frame clones, some missing. The table includes over 150,000 clones, roughly 94% detected once. This clone was seen more than once but under ten times. The CDR3 consists of 19 residues. The germline V gene has CDR1 SGHRS and CDR2 YFSETQ. Germline trimming cut 1 base from V and 1 base from J; bases unmatched to any gene: 11. V and J are TRBV5-1 and TRBJ1-4; the match to TRBD1 covers 9 bases. What was sequenced was blood. The TCR originated in a man aged 35 to 55 in good health. The CDR3 loop is CASSLRGKGTGKTNEKLFF. The CDR3 DNA reads as TGCGCCAGCAGCTTGCGGGGCAAGGGGACAGGGAAAACTAATGAAAAACTGTTTTTT.